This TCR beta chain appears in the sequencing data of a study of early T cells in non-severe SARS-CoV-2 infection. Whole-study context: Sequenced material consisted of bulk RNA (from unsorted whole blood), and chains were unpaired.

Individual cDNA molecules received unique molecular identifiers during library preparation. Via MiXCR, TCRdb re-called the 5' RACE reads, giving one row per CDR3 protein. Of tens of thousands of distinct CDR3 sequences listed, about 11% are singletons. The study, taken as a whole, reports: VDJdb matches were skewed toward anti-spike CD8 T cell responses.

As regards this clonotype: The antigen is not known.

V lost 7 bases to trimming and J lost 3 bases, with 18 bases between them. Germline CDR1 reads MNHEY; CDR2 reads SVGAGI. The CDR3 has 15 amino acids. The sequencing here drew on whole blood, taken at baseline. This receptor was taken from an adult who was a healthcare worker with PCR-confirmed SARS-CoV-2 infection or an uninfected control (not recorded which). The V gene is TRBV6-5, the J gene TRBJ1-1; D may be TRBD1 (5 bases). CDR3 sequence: CASIAWGGRHTEAFF. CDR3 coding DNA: TGTGCCAGCATTGCTTGGGGCGGGAGGCACACTGAAGCTTTCTTT.